This T cell receptor beta chain was observed in a study of blood T cell repertoires in COVID-19. Overall study: Sites across the United States, Italy and Spain contributed samples from acute and convalescent COVID-19. The cDNA or gDNA used as material had been derived from T cells, B-cell-depleted T cells, or PBMCs.

Authors' analysis steps: The authors estimated nucleated cell counts from reference gene primer amplification. Some clones are missing from TCRdb's copy, which holds only in-frame ones; the method was immunoSEQ multiplex PCR. That table gives V, J and clone size, and the DNA gave D and trimming. The sample carries 150,000 to 200,000 clones, roughly 93% recorded once. This clone was detected only a few times. Other DNA sequences in this sample translate to the same CDR3. This clonotype originated in a woman aged 45-60 years with acute or convalescent COVID-19. The specimen was peripheral blood.

The DNA for the CDR3 is TGTGCCAGCTCACCATCAGGGACAGGACAGCCCCAGCATTTT. Translating it yields CASSPSGTGQPQHF. This chain joins TRBV18 and TRBJ1-5; 8 bases line up with TRBD1. J was trimmed by 7 bases and V by 2 bases; bases with no gene match: 4. The CDR3 length is 14 residues. In germline, CDR1 is KGHSH, CDR2 LQKENI.